Below, one T cell receptor beta chain is given with its context. The germline V and J ends were trimmed by 5 bases and 7 bases, with 12 bases remaining between them. The germline gives CDR1 MNHEY, CDR2 SMNVEV (reference sequence). The CDR3 spans 13 residues. The data originate from a study of blood T cell repertoires in COVID-19. The overall study: COVID-19 samples from acute and convalescent phases originated in the United States, Italy and Spain.

Assay: immunoSEQ multiplex PCR; the TCRdb copy retains only in-frame clones and omits some. The data contain about 170,000 clones, about 88% of them singletons. This sequence joins TRBV27 and TRBJ1-3; D remains ambiguous. What was sequenced was peripheral blood. The receptor was isolated from a woman older than 75 in a cohort sampled during active or convalescent COVID-19. The CDR3: CASSPHVGNTIYF. The CDR3 coding sequence is TGTGCCAGCAGTCCTCATGTCGGTAACACCATATATTTT.